Below, 27 T cell receptor beta chains from the same sample are listed, as sequenced in a study of T cells in Graves' hyperthyroidism and ophthalmopathy. Using RNA transcripts as the source, TCR beta CDR3 regions were amplified. RT-PCR in the first round (using the HTBI primer set) targeted the TCR CDR3. Using its own MiXCR run on the multiplex PCR reads, TCRdb lists one record per CDR3 protein. The sample has hundreds of thousands of distinct CDR3 sequences, roughly 15% seen once. Specimen: blood. These receptors all stem from a woman between 40 and 50 years old with Graves' ophthalmopathy.

This clonotype was observed at least ten times. The chain couples TRBV11-2 to TRBJ2-5; possibly TRBD2 for D (5 bases). The V and J ends lost 1 base and 7 bases respectively, with 10 bases between them. The CDR3 spans 13 residues. The V gene's germline CDR1 is SGHAT and CDR2 FQNNGV. The CDR3 region has the DNA TGTGCCAGCAGCTTAGGAGGGCTTGGGACCCAGTACTTC. Translating it yields CASSLGGLGTQYF.

This clonotype was seen many times. This chain joins TRBV28 and TRBJ1-5; D uncertain. Germline CDR1 is MDHEN and CDR2 is SYDVKM. Between the trimmed V and J ends, which lost 6 bases and 5 bases, there was a span of 11 bases. The CDR3 covers 13 residues. In nucleotides, the CDR3 is TGTGCCAGCAGACCACTCACTTATCAGCCCCAGCATTTT. Encoded protein: CASRPLTYQPQHF. The full variable domain, completed using reference TRBV28 and TRBJ1-5, is DVKVTQSSRYLVKRTGEKVFLECVQDMDHENMFWYRQDPGLGLRLIYFSYDVKMKEKGDIPEGYSVSREKKERFSLILESASTNQTSMYLCASRPLTYQPQHFGDGTRLSIL.

This clonotype appeared many times. J is TRBJ2-7 and V is TRBV4-2, with D possibly matching TRBD1 (6 bases). The CDR3 contains 16 residues. Germline assignment: CDR1 LGHNA and CDR2 YNFKEQ. The germline V and J ends were trimmed by 1 base and 2 bases, with 15 bases remaining between them. The CDR3 is CASSQAGTPTTYEQYF. DNA of the CDR3: TGTGCCAGCAGCCAAGCCGGGACACCGACTACCTACGAGCAGTACTTC.

This clonotype was recorded many times. V and J are TRBV15 and TRBJ2-2; perhaps TRBD2 as D (6 bases). Per the germline V gene, CDR1 is LNHNV and CDR2 is YYDKDF (reference sequence). The CDR3 has 16 residues. Trimming cost V 5 bases and J 3 bases, with 16 bases left between them. The chain's CDR3 is CATSDRGYSDTGELFF. CDR3 DNA sequence: TGTGCCACCAGCGACCGGGGGTACTCCGACACCGGGGAGCTGTTTTTT.

The chain links TRBV18 to TRBJ1-1; D possibly corresponds to TRBD1 (5 bases). Germline CDR1 is KGHSH and CDR2 is LQKENI. Trimming removed 3 bases from V and 9 bases from J, with 14 bases in between. This CDR3 has 13 residues. The chain's CDR3 is CASSPYRNTKAFF. The CDR3 DNA reads as TGTGCCAGCTCACCTTACAGGAATACGAAAGCTTTCTTT.

This clonotype was seen many times. The genes are TRBV10-3 and TRBJ2-1; D is unresolved. Germline values: CDR1 ENHRY, CDR2 SYGVKD. V was cut by 3 bases and J by 8 bases, with 11 bases left in between. The CDR3 has 13 residues. The CDR3 DNA reads TGTGCCATCAGTGAAGGCACGGGTTATGAGCAGTTCTTC. Translated, it gives CAISEGTGYEQFF.

This clonotype showed up just a few times. This chain joins TRBV20-1 and TRBJ2-5; D gene uncertain. The CDR3 contains 10 residues. Germline assignment: CDR1 DFQATT and CDR2 SNEGSKA (reference sequence). Trimming cost V 1 base and J 5 bases, with 2 bases left between them. In nucleotides, the CDR3 is TGCAGTGCTAGAGGGGAGACCCAGTACTTC. This encodes CSARGETQYF.

This chain's CDR3 is CASSARQGGDGYTF. The CDR3 DNA reads as TGTGCCAGCAGCGCCCGACAGGGGGGCGATGGCTACACCTTC. The V call is TRBV7-8, the J call TRBJ1-2; 9 nucleotides align to TRBD1. Germline-derived CDR1 and CDR2 are SGHVS and FQNEAQ. The CDR3 length is 14 residues. V was pared by 5 bases and J by 6 bases, with 7 bases of the junction left unmatched. The full variable domain, completed using reference TRBV7-8 and TRBJ1-2, is GAGVSQSPRYKVAKRGQDVALRCDPISGHVSLFWYQQALGQGPEFLTYFQNEAQLDKSGLPSDRFFAERPEGSVSTLKIQRTQQEDSAVYLCASSARQGGDGYTFGSGTRLTVV.

This clonotype has a count of ten or more. The chain joins TRBV3-1 to TRBJ2-3; D is unclear. In germline, CDR1 is LGHDT, CDR2 YNNKEL (reference sequence). The length of the CDR3 is 12 residues. The V end lost 5 bases, the J end lost 6 bases, and 9 bases lay between the germline ends. The CDR3 is CASSSSRDTQYF. The CDR3 DNA reads TGTGCCAGCAGCTCGTCTCGGGATACGCAGTATTTT.

The chain is built from TRBV19 and TRBJ1-6; no clear D. Germline CDR1 reads LNHDA; CDR2 reads SQIVND (reference sequence). With 5 bases removed from V and 0 bases from J, the gap between germline ends came to 14 bases. The CDR3 sequence is 17 residues long. The CDR3 sequence: CASSSSSSSSYNSPLHF. The CDR3, as DNA: TGTGCCAGTAGTTCCTCTTCGTCGAGCTCCTATAATTCACCCCTCCACTTT.

This sequence joins TRBV12-3 or TRBV12-4 and TRBJ1-1, with TRBD1 as a possible D gene (6 bases). With 7 bases removed from V and 4 bases from J, the gap between germline ends came to 19 bases. This CDR3 is 15 amino acids long. The CDR3: CASTLGGGSGTEAFF. The CDR3, as DNA: TGTGCCAGCACCTTGGGTGGGGGCTCGGGCACTGAAGCTTTCTTT.

This clonotype has at least ten counts. The rearrangement links TRBV3-1 to TRBJ2-7; no firm D call. The V gene's germline CDR1 is LGHDT and CDR2 YNNKEL (reference sequence). There are 13 residues in the CDR3. V was trimmed by 4 bases and J by 3 bases, leaving 10 bases between them. The CDR3 protein is CASSPRFYYEQYF. In DNA form, the CDR3 reads TGTGCCAGCAGCCCTAGATTTTACTACGAGCAGTACTTC.

This clonotype was observed at least ten times. This rearrangement joins TRBV28 to TRBJ1-5; D is possibly TRBD1 (6 bases). The germline V gene has CDR1 MDHEN and CDR2 SYDVKM. Trimming removed 5 bases at V and 7 bases at J, with 18 bases between. The CDR3 runs 15 residues. This chain's CDR3 is CASSIPGHQRQPQHF. CDR3 DNA: TGTGCCAGCAGTATTCCGGGACATCAGAGGCAGCCCCAGCATTTT.

This clonotype was seen ten or more times. The chain combines TRBV19 with TRBJ1-1; D is perhaps TRBD1 (5 bases). In germline, CDR1 is LNHDA, CDR2 SQIVND (reference sequence). V was clipped by 10 bases and J by 4 bases, with 16 bases between them. The CDR3 covers 13 residues. CDR3 DNA sequence: TGTGCCACCTCCTGGGACGGGGGCACTGAAGCTTTCTTT. It encodes CATSWDGGTEAFF.

Only a few counts were recorded for this clonotype. J is TRBJ2-7 and V is TRBV18; D uncertain. There are 13 residues in the CDR3. CDR1 is KGHSH and CDR2 is LQKENI in the germline V gene. Trimming removed 4 bases from V and 4 bases from J, with 11 bases in between. The chain's CDR3 is CASSRSLIYEQYF. Written as DNA, the CDR3 is TGTGCCAGCTCACGGTCTCTTATTTACGAGCAGTACTTC.

This clonotype was recorded at least ten times. The J gene is TRBJ2-7, the V gene TRBV28; D not resolved. The CDR3 length is 14 residues. The ends were cut back, 5 bases at V and 4 bases at J, with 15 bases in the middle. Looked up from germline, CDR1 is MDHEN and CDR2 is SYDVKM. Here the CDR3 DNA reads TGTGCCAGCAGTCCGGGTACTGAATCATACGAGCAGTACTTC. This gives the protein CASSPGTESYEQYF.

This clonotype has only a few counts. The rearrangement joins TRBV12-3 or TRBV12-4 to TRBJ2-3; 8 bases align to TRBD1. V lost 5 bases, J lost 2 bases, and 12 bases stayed unmatched. The CDR3 is made up of 17 amino acids. The CDR3 protein is CASSPQGAGGLTDTQYF. In DNA form, the CDR3 reads TGTGCCAGCAGTCCCCAGGGGGCAGGAGGCCTCACAGATACGCAGTATTTT.

This clonotype was observed at least ten times. This chain links TRBV5-1 with TRBJ2-7; perhaps D is TRBD1 or TRBD2 (7 bases each). This CDR3 has 15 amino acids. CDR1 and CDR2 from the germline V gene are SGHRS and YFSETQ. V was shortened by 4 bases and J by 6 bases, with 20 bases between the two germline ends. CDR3 nucleotides: TGCGCCAGCAGCGCGGAGGGAGGGGGCCGTGGCGAGCAGTACTTC. Its protein product is CASSAEGGGRGEQYF.

This clonotype came up many times. The V and J genes are TRBV6-2 or TRBV6-3 and TRBJ1-1; 8 nucleotides match TRBD1. V lost 7 bases and J lost 9; bases outside the gene matches: 4. The CDR3 spans 11 residues. Germline CDR1 is MNHEY and CDR2 is SVGEGT. CDR3 in DNA: TGTGCCAGCAATCAGGGGGCCCAAGCTTTCTTT. Translated, it gives CASNQGAQAFF.

In the case of this clonotype: Mismatch with germline at one junction end may stem from a read error. The chain combines TRBV10-3 with TRBJ1-2, with a weak D call TRBD1 (6 bases). The length of the CDR3 is 15 residues. The germline CDR1 and CDR2 sequences are ENHRY and SYGVKD. CDR3 sequence: CAISSGQSGNYGHTF. In nucleotides, the CDR3 is TGTGCCATCAGTTCTGGACAGTCGGGAAACTATGGCCACACCTTC.

This clonotype was seen many times. The V and J genes are TRBV2 and TRBJ2-3, with a tentative D call TRBD2 (6 bases). The CDR3 spans 15 residues. Trimming took off 8 bases at V and 2 bases at J, with 17 bases between the two ends. Germline assignment: CDR1 SNHLY and CDR2 FYNNEI. Here the CDR3 DNA reads TGTGCCAGCGGGGTCGTTAGCGGTAACACAGATACGCAGTATTTT. Translating it yields CASGVVSGNTDTQYF.

Many counts were recorded for this clonotype. V gene TRBV27 combines with J gene TRBJ2-6; D gene uncertain. The germline CDR1 and CDR2 sequences are MNHEY and SMNVEV (reference sequence). The CDR3 totals 18 residues. Trimming took 2 bases from V and 0 from J, leaving 14 bases between them. For the CDR3, the DNA is TGTGCCAGCAGTTTACGAACCCTCCCTGGCTCTGGGGCCAACGTCCTGACTTTC. Translated: CASSLRTLPGSGANVLTF.

The sample holds many counts of this clonotype. The rearrangement uses TRBV28 and TRBJ2-7; 12 nucleotides agree with TRBD1. The germline V gene has CDR1 MDHEN and CDR2 SYDVKM. V lost 4 bases and J lost 6; bases outside the gene matches: 7. The CDR3 is 15 amino acids. CDR3 in amino acids: CASSSPGQGAGEQYF. In nucleotides, the CDR3 is TGTGCCAGCAGTTCCCCGGGACAGGGGGCGGGCGAGCAGTACTTC.

This chain links TRBV7-9 with TRBJ1-2, with TRBD1 as a possible D gene (5 bases). Germline CDR1 reads SEHNR; CDR2 reads FQNEAQ (reference sequence). Trimming stripped 4 bases from V and 4 bases from J, with 19 bases between. This CDR3 contains 16 residues. In DNA, the CDR3 is TGTGCCAGCAGCTGGGATTTAGGGGCAGCCCTCTATGGCTACACCTTC. This gives the protein CASSWDLGAALYGYTF.

There are a few counts of this clonotype. The rearrangement joins TRBV20-1 to TRBJ1-3; 7 nucleotides agree with TRBD1. After removal of 5 bases from V and 0 bases from J, the junction contained 10 bases not matched to a gene. The CDR3 covers 16 residues. Per the germline V gene, CDR1 is DFQATT and CDR2 is SNEGSKA (reference sequence). The CDR3 DNA is TGCAGTGCTCCGAGGGGGTCAGGGGGCTCTGGAAACACCATATATTTT. It codes for CSAPRGSGGSGNTIYF.

This clonotype has a count of ten or more. This rearrangement joins TRBV28 to TRBJ2-5; D gene uncertain. This CDR3 region has 11 residues. Germline values: CDR1 MDHEN, CDR2 SYDVKM. V was cut by 7 bases and J by 3 bases, with 6 bases left in between. The CDR3 reads CASIEEETQYF. The CDR3, as DNA: TGTGCCAGCATTGAGGAAGAGACCCAGTACTTC.

The V gene is TRBV6-1, the J gene TRBJ2-5; 7 bases map to TRBD1. There are 14 residues in the CDR3. V gave up 4 bases and J gave up 6 bases; unmatched junction bases: 8. Germline loops: CDR1 MNHNS, CDR2 SASEGT. Here the CDR3 reads CASSALGGPKTQYF. CDR3 nucleotides: TGTGCCAGCAGTGCCTTAGGGGGCCCGAAGACCCAGTACTTC.